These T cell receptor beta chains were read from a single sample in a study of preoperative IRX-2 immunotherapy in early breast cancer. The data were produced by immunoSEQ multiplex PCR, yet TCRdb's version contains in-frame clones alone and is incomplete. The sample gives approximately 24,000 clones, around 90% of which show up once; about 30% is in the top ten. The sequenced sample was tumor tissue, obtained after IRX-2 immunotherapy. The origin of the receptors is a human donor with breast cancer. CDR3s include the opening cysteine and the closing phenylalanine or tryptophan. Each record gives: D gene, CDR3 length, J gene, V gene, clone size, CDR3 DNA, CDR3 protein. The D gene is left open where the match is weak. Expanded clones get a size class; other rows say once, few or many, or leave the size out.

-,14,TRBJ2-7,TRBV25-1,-,TGTGCCAGCAGTTCGTACGGAGGGAACTACGAGCAGTACTTC,CASSSYGGNYEQYF
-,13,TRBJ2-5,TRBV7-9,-,TGTGCCAGCAGCTCCGCAGGGGCTGAGACCCAGTACTTC,CASSSAGAETQYF
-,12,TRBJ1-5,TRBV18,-,TGTGCCAGCTCACCACAGGGGGGCACCCAGCATTTT,CASSPQGGTQHF
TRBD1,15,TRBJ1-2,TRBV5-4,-,TGTGCCAGCAGCTTGTGGGCAGGGGGCCCCTATGGCTACACCTTC,CASSLWAGGPYGYTF
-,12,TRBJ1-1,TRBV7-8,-,TGTGCCAGCAGCTCGCCAGCGACTGAAGCTTTCTTT,CASSSPATEAFF
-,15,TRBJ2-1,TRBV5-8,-,TGTGCCAGCAGCTTCGGAAGAAGCTCCTACAATGAGCAGTTCTTC,CASSFGRSSYNEQFF
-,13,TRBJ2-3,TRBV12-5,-,TGTGCTAGTGGTTTGGGTAACAGGGATACGCAGTATTTT,CASGLGNRDTQYF
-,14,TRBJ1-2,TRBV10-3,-,TGTGCCATCAGTTTCTCCGGGGGCGAGAGTGGCTACACCTTC,CAISFSGGESGYTF
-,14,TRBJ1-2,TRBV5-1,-,TGCGCCAGCACCCCAGGGAACTCTAACTATGGCTACACCTTC,CASTPGNSNYGYTF
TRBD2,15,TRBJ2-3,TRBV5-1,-,TGCGCCAGCTGCTTACTAGCGGGGACCACAGATACGCAGTATTTT,CASCLLAGTTDTQYF
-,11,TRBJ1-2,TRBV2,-,TGTGCCAGCAGTCCCGACTATGGCTACACCTTC,CASSPDYGYTF
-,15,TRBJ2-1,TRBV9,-,TGTGCCAGCAGCGTAACACAGGGAATTAACAATGAGCAGTTCTTC,CASSVTQGINNEQFF
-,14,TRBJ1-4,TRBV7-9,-,TGTGCCAGCAGCTGGAGGGGAGCTAATGAAAAACTGTTTTTT,CASSWRGANEKLFF
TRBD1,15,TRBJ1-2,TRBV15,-,TGTGCCACCAGCAGAGGCGGGACAGGGGGCGGTGGCTACACCTTC,CATSRGGTGGGGYTF
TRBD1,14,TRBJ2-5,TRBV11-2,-,TGTGCCAGCAGCCCACGGACAGGAAAAGAGACCCAGTACTTC,CASSPRTGKETQYF
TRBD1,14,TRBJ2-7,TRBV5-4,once,TGTGCCAGCAGCACCGGGCAGGGGGAGTACGAGCAGTACTTC,CASSTGQGEYEQYF
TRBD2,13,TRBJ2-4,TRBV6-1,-,TGTGCCACCATTGGACTAGCTAAGAACATTCAGTACTTC,CATIGLAKNIQYF
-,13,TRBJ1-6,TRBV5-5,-,TGTGCCAGCAGCTTGGCCTGGGACTCACCCCTCCACTTT,CASSLAWDSPLHF
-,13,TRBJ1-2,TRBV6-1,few,TGTGCCACTGTTCGGGGGACCCTCGGCGGCTACACCTTC,CATVRGTLGGYTF
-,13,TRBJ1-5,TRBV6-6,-,TGTGCCAGCAGTTACCAGAGAGATCAGCCCCAGCATTTT,CASSYQRDQPQHF
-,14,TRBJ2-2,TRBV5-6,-,TGTGCCAGCAGCCACGATACGTTCACCGGGGAGCTGTTTTTT,CASSHDTFTGELFF
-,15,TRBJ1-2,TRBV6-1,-,TGTGCCAGCAGTGATTACGGGGGAACCCTCTATGGCTACACCTTC,CASSDYGGTLYGYTF
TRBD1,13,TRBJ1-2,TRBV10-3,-,TGTGCCATCCTTCCACAGGGGTACTATGGCTACACCTTC,CAILPQGYYGYTF
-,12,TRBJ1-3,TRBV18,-,TGTGCCAGCTCGCCCAGGGTGGACACCATATATTTT,CASSPRVDTIYF
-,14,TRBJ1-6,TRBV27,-,TGTGCCAGCAGCCGATGGGACGGAGGTTTGTCCCTCCACTTT,CASSRWDGGLSLHF
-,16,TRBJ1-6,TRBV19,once,TGTGCCAGTACCCTAAGGGCGGGAACTTATAATTCACCCCTCCACTTT,CASTLRAGTYNSPLHF
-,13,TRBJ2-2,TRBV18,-,TGTGCCAGCTCACAGGAGATCACCGGGGAGCTGTTTTTT,CASSQEITGELFF
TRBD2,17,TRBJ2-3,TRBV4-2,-,TGTGCCAGCAGCCTAGAACGGACTAGCGGGGTGAGAGATACGCAGTATTTT,CASSLERTSGVRDTQYF
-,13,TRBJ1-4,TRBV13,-,TGTGCCAGCAGCTTATCAGGGCGGGAAAAACTGTTTTTT,CASSLSGREKLFF
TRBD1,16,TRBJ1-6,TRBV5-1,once,TGCGCCAGCAGCTTCCCCGGGGCAGGGGGCGATTCACCCCTCCACTTT,CASSFPGAGGDSPLHF
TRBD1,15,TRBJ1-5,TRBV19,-,TGTGCCAGTGGGAGGGGCGGGACAGAGAATCAGCCCCAGCATTTT,CASGRGGTENQPQHF
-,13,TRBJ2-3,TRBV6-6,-,TGTGCCAGCAGGTCGGAAGGCCCAGATACGCAGTATTTT,CASRSEGPDTQYF
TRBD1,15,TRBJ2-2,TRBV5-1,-,TGCGCCAGCAGCCCCGGACAGGGGGACACCGGGGAGCTGTTTTTT,CASSPGQGDTGELFF
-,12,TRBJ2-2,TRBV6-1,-,TGTGCCAACCAGAGAGACACCGGGGAGCTGTTTTTT,CANQRDTGELFF
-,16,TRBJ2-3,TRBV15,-,TGTGCCACCAGCAGGAGGGCTAGAACAGGCACAGATACGCAGTATTTT,CATSRRARTGTDTQYF
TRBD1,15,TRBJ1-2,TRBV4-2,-,TGTGCCAGCAGCTTGGGGGTAGGGGGCGTTAATGGCTACACCTTC,CASSLGVGGVNGYTF
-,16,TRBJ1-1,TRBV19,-,TGTGCCAGTAACCCTATTACCGGGGCAGGTCGAAAAGGGGCTTTCTTT,CASNPITGAGRKGAFF
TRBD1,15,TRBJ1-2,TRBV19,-,TGTGCCAGTAGTAACGCCGGCAGGGGGGTGGCTGGCTACACCTTC,CASSNAGRGVAGYTF
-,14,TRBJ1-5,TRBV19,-,TGTGCCAGTAGTAATGCCGGGGGCAATCAGCCCCAGCATTTT,CASSNAGGNQPQHF
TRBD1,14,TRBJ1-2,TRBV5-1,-,TGCGCCAGCAGCCTCGACAGGGATAACTATGGCTACACCTTC,CASSLDRDNYGYTF
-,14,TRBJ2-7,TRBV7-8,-,TGTGCCAGCAGCTTAGGACGGGTGGGCTACGAGCAGTACTTC,CASSLGRVGYEQYF
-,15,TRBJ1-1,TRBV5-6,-,TGTGCCAGCAGCTTGGTGAAGTGGGGAACGGATGAAGCTTTCTTT,CASSLVKWGTDEAFF
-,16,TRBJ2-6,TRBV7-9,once,TGTGCCAGCAGCTGGAGTGGGGGGTCCGGGGCCAACGTCCTGACTTTC,CASSWSGGSGANVLTF
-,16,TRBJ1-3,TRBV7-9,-,TGTGCCAGCAGCCAATTTACTGGTAGCTCTGGAAACACCATATATTTT,CASSQFTGSSGNTIYF
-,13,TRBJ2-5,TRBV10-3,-,TGTGCCAGAGCGCAGGGGCGTGGAGAGACCCAGTACTTC,CARAQGRGETQYF
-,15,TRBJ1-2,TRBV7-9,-,TGTGCCAGCAACCTACCCCGGGACTGGAACTATGGCTACACCTTC,CASNLPRDWNYGYTF
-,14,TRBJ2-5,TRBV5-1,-,TGCGCCAGCAGCTCCCGGGGAAGGGCTGAGACCCAGTACTTC,CASSSRGRAETQYF
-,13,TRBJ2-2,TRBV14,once,TGTGCCAGCAGCCCTCTGACAGCCGGGGAGCTGTTTTTT,CASSPLTAGELFF
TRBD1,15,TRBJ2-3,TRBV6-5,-,TGTGCCAGCAGTCGGACAGGGGGGGACACAGATACGCAGTATTTT,CASSRTGGDTDTQYF
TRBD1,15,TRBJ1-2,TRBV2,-,TGTGCCAGCAGTCAGACAGGGTCGTTGGGCTATGGCTACACCTTC,CASSQTGSLGYGYTF
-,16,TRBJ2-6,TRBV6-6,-,TGTGCCAGCCGAGGGCGAACCAGCTCTGGGGCCAACGTCCTGACTTTC,CASRGRTSSGANVLTF
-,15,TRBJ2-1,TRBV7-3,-,TGTGCCAGCAGCTCCTGGGGGCAGGGGTACAATGAGCAGTTCTTC,CASSSWGQGYNEQFF
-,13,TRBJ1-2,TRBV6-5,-,TGTGCCAGCAGCCAAATGATGACAGGAGGCTACACCTTC,CASSQMMTGGYTF
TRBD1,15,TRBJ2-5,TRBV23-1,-,TGCGCCAGCAGTCACCCCATGGGACAGCGAGAGACCCAGTACTTC,CASSHPMGQRETQYF
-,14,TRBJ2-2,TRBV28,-,TGTGCCACCGTATCTTTTAGCGCGGCCGGGGAGCTGTTTTTT,CATVSFSAAGELFF
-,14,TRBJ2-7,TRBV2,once,TGTGCCAGCAGTGAGCAGGCGAACTCGTACGAGCAGTACTTC,CASSEQANSYEQYF
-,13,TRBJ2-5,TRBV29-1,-,TGCAGCGCAGGGGAGGGATACCAAGAGACCCAGTACTTC,CSAGEGYQETQYF